A selection of T cell receptor beta chains follows, all from one sample in a study of human T cells and chemical hapten exposure. Each CDR3 protein is one row after TCRdb ran MiXCR on the RACE reads. The profile covers over 300,000 distinct CDR3 sequences, with more than 4.5% appearing a single time and just over 2.5% taken by the ten largest. The sequencing here drew on whole blood, taken in connection with sensitization to the hapten diphenylcyclopropenone (DPC). The receptors come from a woman aged 50 to 60 with alopecia areata. Some clones in this sample may be carry-over from other donors' samples. CDR3s include the opening cysteine and the closing phenylalanine or tryptophan. Each record gives: CDR3 length, clone size, V gene, J gene, D gene, CDR3 DNA, CDR3 protein. D genes are given only for firm matches. Clone size appears in some rows only: once, few, many, or a class for an expanded clone.

len: 17
abundance: .
v_gene: TRBV14
j_gene: TRBJ1-1
d_gene: TRBD1
CDR3nt: TGTGCCAGCAGCCCCGAGGGACAGGGGGCAAGGTACACTGAAGCTTTCTTT
CDR3aa: CASSPEGQGARYTEAFF

len: 16
abundance: few
v_gene: TRBV28
j_gene: TRBJ2-1
d_gene: .
CDR3nt: TGTGCCAGCAGTTTAGTCGTGAAGGGACACTACAATGAGCAGTTCTTC
CDR3aa: CASSLVVKGHYNEQFF

len: 16
abundance: many
v_gene: TRBV3-1
j_gene: TRBJ2-3
d_gene: .
CDR3nt: TGTGCCAGCAGCCTCGGACAAGGTGCTGGGACAGATACGCAGTATTTT
CDR3aa: CASSLGQGAGTDTQYF

len: 15
abundance: .
v_gene: TRBV11-3
j_gene: TRBJ2-7
d_gene: TRBD1
CDR3nt: TGTGCCAGCAGCTTATCAGGACAGGGGAACTACGAGCAGTACTTC
CDR3aa: CASSLSGQGNYEQYF

len: 14
abundance: few
v_gene: TRBV12-3/TRBV12-4
j_gene: TRBJ1-2
d_gene: .
CDR3nt: TGTGCCAGCAGTTTAAACGGAGTGGGAGGAGGCTACACCTTC
CDR3aa: CASSLNGVGGGYTF

len: 13
abundance: many
v_gene: TRBV12-3/TRBV12-4
j_gene: TRBJ1-6
d_gene: .
CDR3nt: TGTGCCAGCAGTCCGGGACCTAATTCACCCCTCCACTTT
CDR3aa: CASSPGPNSPLHF

len: 14
abundance: few
v_gene: TRBV4-1
j_gene: TRBJ1-1
d_gene: .
CDR3nt: TGCGCCAGCAGCCAGTCCGTCTTGAACACTGAAGCTTTCTTT
CDR3aa: CASSQSVLNTEAFF

len: 16
abundance: many
v_gene: TRBV15
j_gene: TRBJ2-3
d_gene: TRBD1
CDR3nt: TGTGCCACCAGCAGAGTGGGACAGGGGTTATCAGATACGCAGTATTTT
CDR3aa: CATSRVGQGLSDTQYF

len: 13
abundance: .
v_gene: TRBV2
j_gene: TRBJ1-3
d_gene: .
CDR3nt: TGTGCCTACTGGCTCGGGTCTGGAAACACCATATATTTT
CDR3aa: CAYWLGSGNTIYF

len: 16
abundance: many
v_gene: TRBV12-3/TRBV12-4
j_gene: TRBJ2-3
d_gene: .
CDR3nt: TGTGCCAGCAGTTTTGGCGCTCGGCTTAGCACAGATACGCAGTATTTT
CDR3aa: CASSFGARLSTDTQYF

len: 17
abundance: .
v_gene: TRBV29-1
j_gene: TRBJ2-7
d_gene: .
CDR3nt: TGCAGCGTTGAAGACGCCGGGACGTCTTATTCGTCCTACGAGCAGTACTTC
CDR3aa: CSVEDAGTSYSSYEQYF

len: 14
abundance: few
v_gene: TRBV5-1
j_gene: TRBJ2-7
d_gene: TRBD1
CDR3nt: TGCGCCAGCAGCTCTGACAGGGTTTACTACGAGCAGTACTTC
CDR3aa: CASSSDRVYYEQYF

len: 16
abundance: few
v_gene: TRBV27
j_gene: TRBJ1-5
d_gene: TRBD1
CDR3nt: TGTGCCAGCAGTCCTAGGGGACAGGGAAGGAATCAGCCCCAGCATTTT
CDR3aa: CASSPRGQGRNQPQHF

len: 16
abundance: many
v_gene: TRBV12-3/TRBV12-4
j_gene: TRBJ1-5
d_gene: .
CDR3nt: TGTGCCAGCAGTCCCCAGGACAGTTATAGCAATCAGCCCCAGCATTTT
CDR3aa: CASSPQDSYSNQPQHF

len: 17
abundance: .
v_gene: TRBV3-1
j_gene: TRBJ2-3
d_gene: .
CDR3nt: TGTGCCAGCAGCCGAAGGACGACGACTTTTCCCACAGATACGCAGTATTTT
CDR3aa: CASSRRTTTFPTDTQYF

len: 19
abundance: many
v_gene: TRBV10-3
j_gene: TRBJ2-2
d_gene: TRBD2
CDR3nt: TGTGCCATCAGTGATAAAACTGAACTAGCGGGAGGACGTACCGGGGAGCTGTTTTTT
CDR3aa: CAISDKTELAGGRTGELFF

len: 14
abundance: few
v_gene: TRBV6-2/TRBV6-3
j_gene: TRBJ1-5
d_gene: .
CDR3nt: TGTGCCAGCAGCTTTGACGGGGACAATCAGCCCCAGCATTTT
CDR3aa: CASSFDGDNQPQHF

len: 13
abundance: few
v_gene: TRBV7-9
j_gene: TRBJ1-4
d_gene: .
CDR3nt: TGTGCCAGCAGCCAAGCCGAGACAGGCAGACTGTTTTTT
CDR3aa: CASSQAETGRLFF

len: 15
abundance: few
v_gene: TRBV5-1
j_gene: TRBJ2-7
d_gene: TRBD1
CDR3nt: TGCGCCAGCAGCGATACAGGGACAGGGGTCGGGGAGCAGTACTTC
CDR3aa: CASSDTGTGVGEQYF

len: 12
abundance: .
v_gene: TRBV29-1
j_gene: TRBJ1-1
d_gene: .
CDR3nt: TGCAGCGTTGTGAGAAGGAACACTGAAGCTTTCTTT
CDR3aa: CSVVRRNTEAFF

len: 19
abundance: .
v_gene: TRBV7-3
j_gene: TRBJ1-4
d_gene: TRBD1
CDR3nt: TGTGCCAGCAGCTCAGAACCAGAGATAGGACAGGACTTAATGAGGAAACTGTTTTTT
CDR3aa: CASSSEPEIGQDLMRKLFF

len: 18
abundance: .
v_gene: TRBV18
j_gene: TRBJ2-3
d_gene: TRBD2
CDR3nt: TGTGCCAGCTCGCCCGGGACTAGCGGGAGCTATGCTACAGATACGCAGTATTTT
CDR3aa: CASSPGTSGSYATDTQYF

len: 20
abundance: few
v_gene: TRBV13
j_gene: TRBJ2-7
d_gene: TRBD2
CDR3nt: TGTGCCAGCAGCTTGGGGACGAGGGAACGGACTAGCGGGTGGGCCTACGAGCAGTACTTC
CDR3aa: CASSLGTRERTSGWAYEQYF

len: 15
abundance: many
v_gene: TRBV28
j_gene: TRBJ2-4
d_gene: .
CDR3nt: TGTGCCAGCAGTCCCTACCGGGAGACCCAAAACATTCAGTACTTC
CDR3aa: CASSPYRETQNIQYF

len: 15
abundance: many
v_gene: TRBV9
j_gene: TRBJ2-1
d_gene: .
CDR3nt: TGTGCCAGCAGCGTATGGGGGAGCTACGACAATGAGCAGTTCTTC
CDR3aa: CASSVWGSYDNEQFF

len: 17
abundance: many
v_gene: TRBV6-6
j_gene: TRBJ1-5
d_gene: .
CDR3nt: TGTGCCAGCAGTTACGGCCCCCCCGAGCTTAGCAATCAGCCCCAGCATTTT
CDR3aa: CASSYGPPELSNQPQHF

len: 17
abundance: .
v_gene: TRBV11-2
j_gene: TRBJ2-3
d_gene: TRBD2
CDR3nt: TGTGCCAGCAGCTTCGTTCCTAGCGGGGGAGGCACAGATACGCAGTATTTT
CDR3aa: CASSFVPSGGGTDTQYF

len: 14
abundance: many
v_gene: TRBV25-1
j_gene: TRBJ2-7
d_gene: TRBD2
CDR3nt: TGTGCCAGCAGTGAAGAAGCGGGAGCCGACGAGCAGTACTTC
CDR3aa: CASSEEAGADEQYF

len: 14
abundance: many
v_gene: TRBV3-1
j_gene: TRBJ2-5
d_gene: .
CDR3nt: TGTGCCAGCAGCCAAGTGGGAGGCGAGGAGACCCAGTACTTC
CDR3aa: CASSQVGGEETQYF